This T cell receptor beta chain was sequenced during a study of blood T cell repertoires in COVID-19. Overall study: The United States, Italy and Spain supplied acute and convalescent COVID-19 samples.

The assay was immunoSEQ multiplex PCR, and TCRdb's table has in-frame clones only and misses some. The data show 30,000 to 35,000 clones, 78% seen once. Trimming cost V 3 bases and J 4 bases, with 12 bases left between them. There are 14 residues in the CDR3. Germline V gene data show CDR1 as LNHDA and CDR2 as SQIVND (reference sequence). The chain recombines TRBV19 with TRBJ1-2; possible D gene TRBD1, 6 bases. The sample was peripheral blood. The sequence came from a woman aged 60-75 years with acute or convalescent COVID-19. The CDR3 reads CASSIPGTTYGYTF. The CDR3 nucleotides read TGTGCCAGTAGTATCCCAGGGACAACCTATGGCTACACCTTC. The full variable domain, its missing parts supplied by reference TRBV19 and TRBJ1-2, is DGGITQSPKYLFRKEGQNVTLSCEQNLNHDAMYWYRQDPGQGLRLIYYSQIVNDFQKGDIAEGYSVSREKKESFPLTVTSAQKNPTAFYLCASSIPGTTYGYTFGSGTRLTVV.